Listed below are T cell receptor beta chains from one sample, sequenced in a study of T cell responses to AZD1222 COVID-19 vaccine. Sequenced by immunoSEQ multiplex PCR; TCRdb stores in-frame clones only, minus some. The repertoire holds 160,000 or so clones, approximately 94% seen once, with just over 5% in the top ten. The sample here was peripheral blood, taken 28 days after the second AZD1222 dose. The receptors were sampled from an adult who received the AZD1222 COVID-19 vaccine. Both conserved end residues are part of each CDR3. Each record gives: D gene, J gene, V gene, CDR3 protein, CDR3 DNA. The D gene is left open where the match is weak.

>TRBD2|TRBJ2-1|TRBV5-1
CASSGSGRASNEQFF
TGCGCCAGCAGTGGAAGCGGGAGGGCCTCGAATGAGCAGTTCTTC
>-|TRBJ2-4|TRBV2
CASRHRALIAKNIQYF
TGTGCCAGCAGGCACCGGGCCCTTATAGCCAAAAACATTCAGTACTTC
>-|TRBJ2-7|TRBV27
CASSTGSSYEQYF
TGTGCCAGCAGTACCGGGAGCTCCTACGAGCAGTACTTC
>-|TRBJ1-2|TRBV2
CASSNMNYGYTF
TGTGCCAGCAGTAACATGAACTATGGCTACACCTTC
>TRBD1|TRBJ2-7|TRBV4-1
CASSVGTGSYEQYF
TGCGCCAGCAGCGTAGGGACAGGTTCCTACGAGCAGTACTTC
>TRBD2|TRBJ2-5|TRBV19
CASRLAGQETQYF
TGTGCCAGTCGACTAGCGGGGCAAGAGACCCAGTACTTC
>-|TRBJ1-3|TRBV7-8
CASSLRQGRTGNTIYF
TGTGCCAGCAGCTTACGCCAGGGAAGGACAGGAAACACCATATATTTT
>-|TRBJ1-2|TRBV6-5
CASSTGISYTF
TGTGCCAGCAGTACAGGTATCAGCTACACCTTC
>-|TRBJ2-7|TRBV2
CATRDRSYEQYF
TGTGCCACCAGGGACCGTTCTTACGAGCAGTACTTC
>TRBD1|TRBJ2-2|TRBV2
CASRADRVVTGELFF
TGTGCCAGCCGAGCGGACAGGGTGGTCACCGGGGAGCTGTTTTTT